A selection of T cell receptor beta chains follows, all from one sample in a study of blood T cell repertoires in COVID-19. The assay was immunoSEQ multiplex PCR, and TCRdb's table has in-frame clones only and misses some. The sample lists hundreds of thousands of clones, almost 85% occurring once. Sequenced material: peripheral blood. These receptors originate from a man aged 50 to 60 with active or convalescent COVID-19. The CDR3 runs from the conserved cysteine through the conserved F or W. The order of the fields is J gene, V gene, clone size, D gene, CDR3 protein, CDR3 DNA. A D gene is named only where the DNA matches it firmly. Clone size is shown for a subset of rows, as once, few, many or a class of expanded clone.

TRBJ2-5 TRBV7-8 . . CASSRRQPQETQYF TGTGCCAGCAGCCGAAGACAGCCCCAAGAGACCCAGTACTTC
TRBJ1-1 TRBV6-4 once . CASSEGPGLGTFF TGTGCCAGCAGTGAGGGCCCAGGGTTGGGGACTTTCTTT
TRBJ2-1 TRBV7-9 . . CASSLGSHGSNEQFF TGTGCCAGCAGCCTCGGGTCGCACGGTAGCAATGAGCAGTTCTTC
TRBJ1-1 TRBV5-1 . . CASSGQMNTEAFF TGCGCCAGCAGCGGACAGATGAACACTGAAGCTTTCTTT
TRBJ2-7 TRBV30 . TRBD2 CAWRGGRRYYEQYF TGTGCCTGGAGGGGAGGGAGAAGATATTACGAGCAGTACTTC
TRBJ1-1 TRBV21-1 . . CASSTIAQLNTEAFF TGTGCCAGCAGCACCATTGCACAGTTGAACACTGAAGCTTTCTTT
TRBJ2-5 TRBV4-2 . TRBD2 CASSQGEGETQYF TGTGCCAGCAGCCAAGGGGAGGGGGAGACCCAGTACTTC
TRBJ1-6 TRBV7-3 once TRBD1 CASSLGTGGGSPLHF TGTGCCAGCAGCTTAGGGACAGGGGGCGGATCACCCCTCCACTTT
TRBJ1-1 TRBV10-2 . . CASFTGMNTEAFF TGCGCCAGTTTTACAGGAATGAACACTGAAGCTTTCTTT
TRBJ1-5 TRBV19 . . CASRLRGSQYSNQPQHF TGTGCCAGTAGACTACGAGGGTCACAGTATAGCAATCAGCCCCAGCATTTT
TRBJ1-4 TRBV9 few TRBD1 CASSVGGTGGVGNEKLFF TGTGCCAGCAGCGTAGGCGGGACAGGGGGCGTTGGTAATGAAAAACTGTTTTTT
TRBJ1-1 TRBV5-1 . . CASRRTQGNTEAFF TGCGCCAGCAGACGGACACAGGGGAACACTGAAGCTTTCTTT
TRBJ1-1 TRBV28 . . CASSFLGRAAFF TGTGCCAGCAGTTTTCTGGGCAGGGCGGCTTTCTTT
TRBJ2-1 TRBV4-1 . TRBD2 CASSQGGSRYEQFF TGCGCCAGCAGCCAGGGCGGGAGCCGCTATGAGCAGTTCTTC
TRBJ1-1 TRBV2 . . CASSITQAGGTEAFF TGTGCCAGCAGTATCACCCAGGCCGGGGGGACTGAAGCTTTCTTT
TRBJ2-7 TRBV30 . . CAWSLLGDEQYF TGTGCCTGGAGCCTGCTGGGCGACGAGCAGTACTTC
TRBJ1-3 TRBV28 . TRBD1 CASSLRQGDTIYF TGTGCCAGCAGTCTTCGACAGGGAGACACCATATATTTT
TRBJ2-3 TRBV4-1 . TRBD2 CASSRGLAGVTTDTQYF TGCGCCAGCAGCCGCGGACTAGCGGGAGTAACCACAGATACGCAGTATTTT
TRBJ2-3 TRBV27 . TRBD2 CASSPKTSGGGVAQYF TGTGCCAGCAGTCCTAAGACTAGCGGGGGTGGGGTAGCGCAGTATTTT
TRBJ1-2 TRBV5-6 . . CASSLGDRPNYGYTF TGTGCCAGCAGCTTGGGAGACAGACCTAACTATGGCTACACCTTC
TRBJ2-7 TRBV18 . TRBD2 CASSPRRTETSSVEYF TGTGCCAGCTCACCACGAAGGACCGAGACTAGCAGCGTAGAGTACTTC
TRBJ2-7 TRBV5-6 . . CASSSVQGSAYEQYF TGTGCCAGCAGCTCGGTTCAGGGTTCCGCCTACGAGCAGTACTTC
TRBJ2-7 TRBV5-6 . TRBD2 CASSARLGLAGKYEQYF TGTGCCAGCAGCGCGCGCCTCGGACTAGCGGGAAAGTACGAGCAGTACTTC
TRBJ2-2 TRBV9 . . CASGGTGELFF TGTGCCAGCGGAGGGACCGGGGAGCTGTTTTTT
TRBJ1-6 TRBV30 . TRBD1 CAWNDRAGTPLHF TGTGCCTGGAACGACAGGGCGGGCACACCCCTCCACTTT
TRBJ2-7 TRBV19 . TRBD1 CASSGDPATGGAQYF TGTGCCAGTAGCGGAGATCCTGCGACAGGGGGAGCGCAGTACTTC
TRBJ1-1 TRBV18 . TRBD1 CASSPYRGRNTEAFF TGTGCCAGCTCACCCTACAGGGGCAGAAACACTGAAGCTTTCTTT
TRBJ1-1 TRBV27 . TRBD1 CASSLDRTGPFMGENTEAFF TGTGCCAGCAGTTTAGACCGGACAGGTCCATTCATGGGGGAGAACACTGAAGCTTTCTTT
TRBJ1-4 TRBV18 . . CASSPSGEKLFF TGTGCCAGCTCACCCTCGGGGGAAAAACTGTTTTTT
TRBJ2-7 TRBV2 . . CASREQAYEQYF TGTGCCAGCAGAGAACAGGCCTACGAGCAGTACTTC
TRBJ2-3 TRBV4-1 . TRBD2 CASSKPSGYTDTQYF TGCGCCAGCAGCAAACCTAGCGGATACACAGATACGCAGTATTTT
TRBJ1-1 TRBV4-1 . . CASSPVGAGMNTEAFF TGCGCCAGCAGCCCAGTAGGGGCGGGGATGAACACTGAAGCTTTCTTT